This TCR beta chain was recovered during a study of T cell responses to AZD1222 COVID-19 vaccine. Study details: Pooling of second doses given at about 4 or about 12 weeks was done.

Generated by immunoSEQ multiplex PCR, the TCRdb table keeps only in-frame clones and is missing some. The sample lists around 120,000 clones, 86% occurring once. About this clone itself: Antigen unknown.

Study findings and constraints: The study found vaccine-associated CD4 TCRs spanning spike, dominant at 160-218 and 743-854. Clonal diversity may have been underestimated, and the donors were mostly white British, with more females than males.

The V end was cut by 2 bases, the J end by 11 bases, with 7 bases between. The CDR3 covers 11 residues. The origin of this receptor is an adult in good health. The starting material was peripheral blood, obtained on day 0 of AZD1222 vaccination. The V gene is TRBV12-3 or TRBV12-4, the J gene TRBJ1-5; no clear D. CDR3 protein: CASSLLMAQHF. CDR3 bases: TGTGCCAGCAGTTTATTAATGGCCCAGCATTTT.